The 9 T cell receptor beta chains in this list originate from one sample, sequenced in a study of T cells in localized non-small cell lung cancer. Assay: immunoSEQ multiplex PCR; the TCRdb copy retains only in-frame clones and omits some. The sample lists 1,500 to 2,000 clones, roughly 23% occurring once. The sequences come from normal lung tissue next to the tumor, collected before any cancer treatment. These TCRs come from an older female donor with stage I squamous cell lung carcinoma.

V usage is TRBV11-3 and J usage is TRBJ2-6; TRBD1 is a possible D gene (6 bases). Per germline, CDR1 SGHNT and CDR2 YENEEA. The CDR3 is 15 amino acids. Trimming removed 7 bases at V and 0 bases at J, with 10 bases between. The CDR3 DNA is TGTGCCAGCACCATCAGGGGCTCTGGGGCCAACGTCCTGACTTTC. As protein: CASTIRGSGANVLTF. The full variable domain, completed using reference TRBV11-3 and TRBJ2-6, is EAGVVQSPRYKIIEKKQPVAFWCNPISGHNTLYWYLQNLGQGPELLIRYENEEAVDDSQLPKDRFSAERLKGVDSTLKIQPAELGDSAVYLCASTIRGSGANVLTFGAGSRLTVL.

This clone was seen a handful of times. The V and J genes are TRBV10-3 and TRBJ2-5; 10 bases are a match to TRBD2. Germline V lookup: CDR1 ENHRY, CDR2 SYGVKD. V was clipped by 8 bases and J by 4 bases; unmatched bases: 7. The CDR3 covers 14 residues. DNA of the CDR3: TGTGCCATCGGGGTAGCGGGGGGCGGAGAGACCCAGTACTTC. Its translation: CAIGVAGGGETQYF.

The table lists this clone with a few counts. A read error may produce the germline difference seen at one junction end. This chain joins TRBV11-3 and TRBJ1-1; 11 bases line up with TRBD1. Germline V gives CDR1 SGHNT, CDR2 YENEEA. CDR3 length: 15 residues. This chain's CDR3 is CASSSGQGANIEAFF. The CDR3 DNA is TGTGCCAGCAGCTCCGGACAGGGGGCGAACATTGAAGCTTTCTTT.

The CDR3 DNA sequence: TGCGCCAGCAGCTTAATAGACCGGGATTCACCCCTCCACTTT. Translation: CASSLIDRDSPLHF. The V call is TRBV5-1, the J call TRBJ1-6; D ambiguous. The CDR3 runs to 14 residues. V lost 2 bases, J lost 8 bases, and 11 bases lay in between. CDR1 and CDR2 (germline): SGHRS, YFSETQ.

This rearrangement joins TRBV7-1 to TRBJ2-3, with 10 bases that match TRBD2. TRBV7-1 is marked as an open reading frame, function uncertain. The CDR3 is 15 amino acids. With V trimmed by 4 bases and J by 2 bases, 3 bases remained unmatched. This chain's CDR3 is CASSYSGGATDTQYF. The CDR3 coding sequence is TGTGCCAGCAGCTACAGCGGGGGGGCCACAGATACGCAGTATTTT.

The chain couples TRBV30 to TRBJ1-2, with D maybe TRBD1 (5 bases). The CDR3 totals 14 residues. Trimming took off 3 bases at V and 1 base at J, with 12 bases between the two ends. The V gene's germline CDR1 is GTSNPN and CDR2 SVGIG (reference sequence). The CDR3 region has the DNA TGTGCCTGGAGGGACATGGGGGTTAACTATGGCTACACCTTC. As protein: CAWRDMGVNYGYTF.

This clone has a handful of counts. The chain combines TRBV19 with TRBJ2-1, with a weak D call TRBD2 (5 bases). This CDR3 region has 14 residues. Germline V lookup: CDR1 LNHDA, CDR2 SQIVND (reference sequence). The V and J ends lost 7 bases and 9 bases respectively, with 19 bases between them. The CDR3 sequence: CASTTSGRSGEQFF. The DNA of the CDR3 is TGTGCCAGTACCACTTCCGGGCGGAGCGGTGAGCAGTTCTTC.

J is TRBJ2-3 and V is TRBV12-5, with 7 bases that match TRBD2. The germline CDR1 and CDR2 sequences are LGHNT and FRNRAP. Trimming took 5 bases from V and 7 from J; bases not matched to a gene: 18. This CDR3 comprises 17 residues. CDR3 amino acids: CASGPPPAGPYTYTQYF. The CDR3 DNA follows: TGTGCTAGTGGTCCCCCCCCAGCGGGGCCCTACACCTATACGCAGTATTTT.

The chain employs TRBV5-1 and TRBJ1-1; 7 bases are shared with TRBD1. V shed 0 bases, J shed 5 bases, and the junction held 10 bases outside the gene matches. CDR1 is SGHRS, CDR2 YFSETQ, per germline. This CDR3 has 16 amino acids. CDR3 loop: CASSLGPVDRTTEAFF. The CDR3 bases are TGCGCCAGCAGCTTGGGCCCGGTGGACAGGACAACTGAAGCTTTCTTT. Using reference TRBV5-1 and TRBJ1-1 for the parts outside the CDR3, the full variable domain is KAGVTQTPRYLIKTRGQQVTLSCSPISGHRSVSWYQQTPGQGLQFLFEYFSETQRNKGNFPGRFSGRQFSNSRSEMNVSTLELGDSALYLCASSLGPVDRTTEAFFGQGTRLTVV.